Presented here are 6 T cell receptor beta chains from one specimen sequenced in a study of yellow fever vaccine responses in identical twins. In TCRdb, the RT-PCR reads were re-called with MiXCR into one record per CDR3 protein. The table includes around 5,300 distinct CDR3 sequences, 86% detected once. The sequenced sample was T cells from blood (PBMCs), unsorted or a sorted subset (not recorded which), obtained before or after yellow fever vaccination (not recorded which). The receptors were sampled from a woman under 30 who received the yellow fever vaccine.

This chain joins TRBV19 and TRBJ2-3; D possibly corresponds to TRBD2 (6 bases). The CDR3 spans 14 residues. Germline V lookup: CDR1 LNHDA, CDR2 SQIVND (reference sequence). Trimming left V 8 bases short and J 0 bases short, with 12 bases between. CDR3: CASHRRDSTDTQYF. Here the CDR3 DNA reads TGTGCCAGTCACCGGCGGGACAGCACAGATACGCAGTATTTT.

The CDR3 loop is CASSASGNTIYF. In nucleotides, the CDR3 is TGTGCCAGCAGCGCGTCTGGAAACACCATATATTTT. The chain employs TRBV7-6 and TRBJ1-3; D remains unclear. The CDR3 runs to 12 residues. The germline V and J ends were trimmed by 5 bases and 1 base, with 3 bases remaining between them. CDR1 and CDR2 from the germline V gene are SGHVS and FNYEAQ.

The rearrangement uses TRBV11-1 and TRBJ1-6; D is ambiguous. Trimming shortened V by 5 bases and J by 9 bases, and 20 bases separated the two germline ends. The germline CDR1 and CDR2 sequences are SGHAT and FQDESV (reference sequence). The CDR3 runs 16 residues. The DNA of the CDR3 is TGTGCCAGCAGCACCTCCATGACCGTCTTCGGTTCACCCCTCCACTTT. This translates into CASSTSMTVFGSPLHF.

The rearrangement uses TRBV6-1 and TRBJ1-4; 9 bases agree with TRBD1. The length of the CDR3 is 15 residues. Germline CDR1 is MNHNS and CDR2 is SASEGT. After removal of 8 bases from V and 6 bases from J, the junction contained 10 bases not matched to a gene. CDR3 residues: CASQTGTGMDEKLFF. In DNA, the CDR3 is TGTGCCAGCCAGACCGGGACAGGGATGGATGAAAAACTGTTTTTT.

The V call is TRBV30, the J call TRBJ1-2; 7 bases line up with TRBD1. Trimming at V came to 6 bases and at J to 7 bases, leaving 8 bases not matched to a gene. Germline V gene sequence: CDR1 GTSNPN, CDR2 SVGIG (reference sequence). The CDR3 covers 12 residues. DNA for the CDR3: TGTGCCTGTCAACAGGGGTCCGCTGGCTACACCTTC. Translating gives CACQQGSAGYTF.

The rearrangement joins TRBV2 to TRBJ2-5; TRBD2 agrees at 13 bases. CDR1 SNHLY and CDR2 FYNNEI come from the germline V gene. The CDR3 is 17 residues long. J was trimmed by 5 bases and V by 3 bases; bases with no gene match: 9. CDR3 sequence: CASSDTPGLAGDETQYF. CDR3 coding DNA: TGTGCCAGCAGTGACACCCCTGGACTAGCGGGAGATGAGACCCAGTACTTC.